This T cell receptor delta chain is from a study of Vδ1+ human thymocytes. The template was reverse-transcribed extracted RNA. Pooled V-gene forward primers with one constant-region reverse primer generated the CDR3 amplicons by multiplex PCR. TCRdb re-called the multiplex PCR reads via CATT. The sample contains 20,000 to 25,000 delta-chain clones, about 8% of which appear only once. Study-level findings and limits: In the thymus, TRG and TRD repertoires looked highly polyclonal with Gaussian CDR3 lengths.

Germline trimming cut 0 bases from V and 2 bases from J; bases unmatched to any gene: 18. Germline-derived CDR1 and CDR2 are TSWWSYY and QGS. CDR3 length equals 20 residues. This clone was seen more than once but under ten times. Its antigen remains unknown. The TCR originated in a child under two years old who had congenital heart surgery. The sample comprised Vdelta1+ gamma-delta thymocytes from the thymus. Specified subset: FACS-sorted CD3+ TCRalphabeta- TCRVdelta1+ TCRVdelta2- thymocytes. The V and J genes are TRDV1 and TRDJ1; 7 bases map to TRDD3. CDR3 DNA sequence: TGTGCTCTTGGGGAACTACGCTGGTCTACGACTGGGGAACTTACCGATAAACTCATCTTT. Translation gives CALGELRWSTTGELTDKLIF.